The 12 T cell receptor beta chains below were found in one sample sequenced in a study of Ad26.COV2.S vaccination and SARS-CoV-2 variants. Sequenced by immunoSEQ multiplex PCR; TCRdb stores in-frame clones only, minus some. The sample records approximately 480,000 clones, 87% being singletons. The treatment is: some 20 received Ad26.COV2.S at low or high dose, single or two shots; several received placebo; per-sample allocation not given. Sampling occurred on day 63 after the first vaccine or placebo injection. The source material was peripheral blood, sampled in a trial of Ad26.COV2.S vaccine versus placebo. The source of these receptors is a person aged 18-65 years who received the Ad26.COV2.S COVID-19 vaccine or a placebo.

This sequence joins TRBV28 and TRBJ1-2; D is unclear. The CDR3 is 14 amino acids. The ends were cut back, 7 bases at V and 3 bases at J, with 15 bases in the middle. Germline CDR1 and CDR2: MDHEN and SYDVKM. The CDR3 bases are TGTGCCAGCACCCCTCCGACGGACCACTATGGCTACACCTTC. Protein product: CASTPPTDHYGYTF.

This chain links TRBV5-1 with TRBJ2-3, with D uncertain. There are 15 residues in the CDR3. In germline, CDR1 is SGHRS, CDR2 YFSETQ. The ends were cut back, 5 bases at V and 0 bases at J, with 13 bases in the middle. DNA of the CDR3: TGCGCCAGCAGATTTAAACGAGAAAGCACAGATACGCAGTATTTT. Its translation: CASRFKRESTDTQYF.

V gene TRBV27 combines with J gene TRBJ2-1; 7 bases map to TRBD2. The CDR3 runs 15 residues. Germline lookup yields CDR1 MNHEY and CDR2 SMNVEV (reference sequence). V lost 6 bases to trimming and J lost 4 bases; unmatched junction nucleotides: 9. CDR3 residues: CASSATAGPYNEQFF. The CDR3 nucleotides are TGTGCCAGCAGCGCTACAGCGGGGCCGTACAATGAGCAGTTCTTC.

Turning to this clone: Different DNA sequences within this sample yield the same CDR3. The V gene is TRBV5-6, the J gene TRBJ2-7; no firm D call. The V gene's germline CDR1 is SGHDT and CDR2 YYEEEE. This CDR3 region has 13 residues. Trimming stripped 0 bases from V and 0 bases from J, with 4 bases between. CDR3 residues: CASSLGASYEQYF. CDR3 bases: TGTGCCAGCAGCTTGGGGGCCTCCTACGAGCAGTACTTC.

The chain is built from TRBV21-1 and TRBJ2-7; the listed D gene, TRBD2, was not tested against the DNA. TRBV21-1 is termed a pseudogene. This CDR3 has 18 amino acids. CDR3: CASEPGSGSSGGPYEQYF. The CDR3 nucleotides are TGTGCCAGCGAGCCTGGTAGCGGGAGCTCGGGGGGGCCCTACGAGCAGTACTTC.

The chain employs TRBV19 and TRBJ1-2; D is unresolved. The length of the CDR3 is 15 residues. Germline CDR1 LNHDA, CDR2 SQIVND (reference sequence). V lost 6 bases to trimming and J lost 1 base, with 15 bases between them. This CDR3 is CASRPVQAHNYGYTF. The CDR3 DNA sequence: TGTGCCAGTAGGCCAGTGCAGGCTCATAACTATGGCTACACCTTC.

The chain uses TRBV9 and TRBJ1-2; 10 bases are a match to TRBD1. This CDR3 contains 14 residues. Trimming cost V 3 bases and J 8 bases; bases outside gene matches: 7. Germline loops: CDR1 SGDLS, CDR2 YYNGEE. CDR3 loop: CASSGTGGFFGYTF. CDR3 bases: TGTGCCAGCAGCGGGACAGGGGGGTTTTTCGGCTACACCTTC.

This chain uses TRBV30 with TRBJ1-5; 7 positions match TRBD1. The V gene's germline CDR1 is GTSNPN and CDR2 SVGIG (reference sequence). The J segment lost 4 bases and the V segment lost 2 bases, leaving 8 bases of the junction unmatched. This CDR3 is 15 amino acids long. The CDR3 DNA sequence: TGTGCCTGGAGTTCGACCGGGACAGTTAATCAGCCCCAGCATTTT. Translation gives CAWSSTGTVNQPQHF.

Comment on this clone: Germline is not matched at one junction end, which may reflect a read error. The chain uses TRBV4-3 and TRBJ1-6, with 7 bases that match TRBD1. The germline gives CDR1 LGHNA, CDR2 YSLEER. This CDR3 spans 15 amino acids. Written as DNA, the CDR3 is TGCGCCAGCAGCCGAACGACAGGGTCGCTCTCACCCCTCTACTTT. Protein sequence: CASSRTTGSLSPLYF.

This chain links TRBV6-1 with TRBJ1-6; a possible D gene is TRBD1 (6 bases). CDR1 MNHNS and CDR2 SASEGT come from the germline V gene. The CDR3 is made up of 14 amino acids. The V end was cut by 2 bases, the J end by 14 bases, with 16 bases between. The CDR3 here is CASSEIGDTQTLHF. The CDR3 region has the DNA TGTGCCAGCAGTGAAATCGGGGACACTCAAACCCTCCACTTT.

The rearrangement uses TRBV28 and TRBJ2-1; 7 positions agree with TRBD2. The CDR3 length is 16 residues. J gave up 3 bases and V 6 bases, and 11 bases lay outside the gene matches. Germline CDR1 and CDR2: MDHEN and SYDVKM. CDR3 sequence: CASSPTLAGVYNEQFF. The CDR3 coding sequence is TGTGCCAGCAGCCCCACCCTGGCGGGAGTCTACAATGAGCAGTTCTTC. The complete variable domain, with remaining parts taken from reference TRBV28 and TRBJ2-1, reads DVKVTQSSRYLVKRTGEKVFLECVQDMDHENMFWYRQDPGLGLRLIYFSYDVKMKEKGDIPEGYSVSREKKERFSLILESASTNQTSMYLCASSPTLAGVYNEQFFGPGTRLTVL.

The J gene is TRBJ1-3, the V gene TRBV9; 7 bases line up with TRBD1. From germline, CDR1 is SGDLS and CDR2 YYNGEE. The CDR3 loop spans 17 amino acids. Trimming took 0 bases from V and 0 from J; bases not matched to a gene: 6. The CDR3 here is CASSVVPGGPSGNTIYF. The CDR3 region has the DNA TGTGCCAGCAGCGTAGTTCCAGGGGGACCCTCTGGAAACACCATATATTTT.